The rows below give T cell receptor beta chains drawn from one sample of a study of chemoradiotherapy in HPV16-positive cancers. TCRdb's copy holds only in-frame clones and misses some; the assay was immunoSEQ multiplex PCR. The profile shows about 35,000 clones, over 80% of them singletons. This specimen was blood, taken from a patient who underwent chemoradiotherapy. The source of these receptors is a human donor with HPV-associated anogenital cancer. CDR3s include the opening cysteine and the closing phenylalanine or tryptophan. The D gene is left open where the match is weak. Size values are once, few and many counts, or a class for expanded clones, and some rows have none.

d_call: NA; v_call: TRBV6-1; clone_size: NA; j_call: TRBJ2-3; cdr3_nt: TGTGCCAGCAGTGAAGTCGATCTAACAGATACGCAGTATTTT; cdr3_aa: CASSEVDLTDTQYF
d_call: TRBD1; v_call: TRBV6-6; clone_size: NA; j_call: TRBJ1-2; cdr3_nt: TGTGCCAGCAGTGGTACCGGGACAGGGGGCAAGTACGGCTACACCTTC; cdr3_aa: CASSGTGTGGKYGYTF
d_call: NA; v_call: TRBV27; clone_size: NA; j_call: TRBJ2-7; cdr3_nt: TGTGCCAGCAGTTACAGGGTACCGGCGCCCTACGAGCAGTACTTC; cdr3_aa: CASSYRVPAPYEQYF
d_call: NA; v_call: TRBV4-1; clone_size: NA; j_call: TRBJ2-7; cdr3_nt: TGCGCCAGCAGCCAAGAAAGGGGAGACTACGAGCAGTACTTC; cdr3_aa: CASSQERGDYEQYF
d_call: NA; v_call: TRBV6-6; clone_size: NA; j_call: TRBJ1-3; cdr3_nt: TGTGCCAGCAGCCGCCAGGGTTTCTCTGGAAACACCATATATTTT; cdr3_aa: CASSRQGFSGNTIYF
d_call: TRBD1; v_call: TRBV15; clone_size: NA; j_call: TRBJ1-5; cdr3_nt: TGTGCCACCAGCAGAGATAAGGGCAGGGGGAGACATCAGCCCCAGCATTTT; cdr3_aa: CATSRDKGRGRHQPQHF
d_call: NA; v_call: TRBV2; clone_size: NA; j_call: TRBJ2-2; cdr3_nt: TGTGCCAGCAGTGACGTGACAGCAAACTCCGGGGAGCTGTTTTTT; cdr3_aa: CASSDVTANSGELFF
d_call: NA; v_call: TRBV30; clone_size: NA; j_call: TRBJ2-1; cdr3_nt: TGTGCCTGGAGGGGCGTTATACTCGGGAATGAGCAGTTCTTC; cdr3_aa: CAWRGVILGNEQFF
d_call: NA; v_call: TRBV5-6; clone_size: NA; j_call: TRBJ1-2; cdr3_nt: TGTGCCAGCAGCTTAAGGGGCGGCAACTATGGCTACACCTTC; cdr3_aa: CASSLRGGNYGYTF
d_call: NA; v_call: TRBV9; clone_size: NA; j_call: TRBJ2-5; cdr3_nt: TGTGCCAGCAGCGTAGGCGGCCTTGAAGAGACCCAGTACTTC; cdr3_aa: CASSVGGLEETQYF
d_call: NA; v_call: TRBV19; clone_size: NA; j_call: TRBJ1-4; cdr3_nt: TGTGCCAGTACCTGGGGGGGGACTAATGAAAAACTGTTTTTT; cdr3_aa: CASTWGGTNEKLFF
d_call: NA; v_call: TRBV30; clone_size: NA; j_call: TRBJ1-2; cdr3_nt: TGTGCCTGGAGTCCCGGCGGTAGCTATGGCTACACCTTC; cdr3_aa: CAWSPGGSYGYTF
d_call: NA; v_call: TRBV7-3; clone_size: NA; j_call: TRBJ2-2; cdr3_nt: TGTGCCAGCAGCTTAAATTCGGGGTACACCGGGGAGCTGTTTTTT; cdr3_aa: CASSLNSGYTGELFF
d_call: NA; v_call: TRBV2; clone_size: NA; j_call: TRBJ2-7; cdr3_nt: TGTGCCAGCAGGGAGACATGGGGTACGGGGAACGAGCAGTACTTC; cdr3_aa: CASRETWGTGNEQYF
d_call: TRBD1; v_call: TRBV30; clone_size: NA; j_call: TRBJ2-4; cdr3_nt: TGTGCCTGGTCGCGGACAGGGGGCGATTTTGCCAAAAACATTCAGTACTTC; cdr3_aa: CAWSRTGGDFAKNIQYF
d_call: TRBD1; v_call: TRBV27; clone_size: NA; j_call: TRBJ1-4; cdr3_nt: TGTGCCAGCAGAACCGGACAGGGCAGGGCTAATGAAAAACTGTTTTTT; cdr3_aa: CASRTGQGRANEKLFF
d_call: TRBD1; v_call: TRBV7-3; clone_size: NA; j_call: TRBJ2-6; cdr3_nt: TGTGCCAGCAGCAGGGACAGAAGCTCTGGGGCCAACGTCCTGACTTTC; cdr3_aa: CASSRDRSSGANVLTF
d_call: TRBD1; v_call: TRBV18; clone_size: few; j_call: TRBJ1-2; cdr3_nt: TGTGCCAGCTCACCTAGGGACAGCAAAACCTATGGCTACACCTTC; cdr3_aa: CASSPRDSKTYGYTF
d_call: NA; v_call: TRBV27; clone_size: NA; j_call: TRBJ1-5; cdr3_nt: TGTGCCAGCAGTCTCGTGGACCTCCTCAGCAATCAGCCCCAGCATTTT; cdr3_aa: CASSLVDLLSNQPQHF
d_call: TRBD1; v_call: TRBV28; clone_size: NA; j_call: TRBJ1-2; cdr3_nt: TGTGCCAGCAGCTCCCCCGGCACAGGGGGCAACGGCTACACCTTC; cdr3_aa: CASSSPGTGGNGYTF
d_call: TRBD1; v_call: TRBV18; clone_size: NA; j_call: TRBJ1-2; cdr3_nt: TGTGCCAGCTCACCCGGTTCGGGACAGAGCACTAACTATGGCTACACCTTC; cdr3_aa: CASSPGSGQSTNYGYTF
d_call: NA; v_call: TRBV6-1; clone_size: NA; j_call: TRBJ2-7; cdr3_nt: TGTGCCAGCACCATGTGGAGCTCCTACGAGCAGTACTTC; cdr3_aa: CASTMWSSYEQYF
d_call: NA; v_call: TRBV5-6; clone_size: NA; j_call: TRBJ1-6; cdr3_nt: TGTGCCAGCAGCTTGTTTTTCAGCTCCTATAATTCACCCCTCCACTTT; cdr3_aa: CASSLFFSSYNSPLHF
d_call: TRBD1; v_call: TRBV7-9; clone_size: NA; j_call: TRBJ1-2; cdr3_nt: TGTGCCAGCAGCTCGTCAGGGGGTTCTAACTATGGCTACACCTTC; cdr3_aa: CASSSSGGSNYGYTF
d_call: NA; v_call: TRBV15; clone_size: NA; j_call: TRBJ2-2; cdr3_nt: TGTGCCACCAGCAGAGCCCACACGAACACCGGGGAGCTGTTTTTT; cdr3_aa: CATSRAHTNTGELFF
d_call: TRBD1; v_call: TRBV9; clone_size: NA; j_call: TRBJ1-2; cdr3_nt: TGTGCCAGCAGCCCCTCCCCGGGACAGGGGGACTATGGCTACACCTTC; cdr3_aa: CASSPSPGQGDYGYTF
d_call: NA; v_call: TRBV18; clone_size: NA; j_call: TRBJ2-3; cdr3_nt: TGTGCCAGCTCACCGGGGACAGATACGCAGTATTTT; cdr3_aa: CASSPGTDTQYF
d_call: TRBD1; v_call: TRBV19; clone_size: NA; j_call: TRBJ1-5; cdr3_nt: TGTGCCAGTTCGGGACAGAACAATCAGCCCCAGCATTTT; cdr3_aa: CASSGQNNQPQHF
d_call: NA; v_call: TRBV11-2; clone_size: NA; j_call: TRBJ1-6; cdr3_nt: TGTGCCAGCAGCTTAAGGGGGTCCCGCCGGGGAATTGGTAATTCACCCCTCCACTTT; cdr3_aa: CASSLRGSRRGIGNSPLHF
d_call: TRBD2; v_call: TRBV4-3; clone_size: NA; j_call: TRBJ2-1; cdr3_nt: TGCGCCAGCAGCCAAGATGTTCTGGGCGGGGGGGGCTACAATGAGCAGTTCTTC; cdr3_aa: CASSQDVLGGGGYNEQFF
d_call: NA; v_call: TRBV6-1; clone_size: NA; j_call: TRBJ1-4; cdr3_nt: TGTGCCAGCAGTGAAGGCACAGGGTGGACTAATGAAAAACTGTTTTTT; cdr3_aa: CASSEGTGWTNEKLFF
d_call: NA; v_call: TRBV2; clone_size: NA; j_call: TRBJ2-5; cdr3_nt: TGTGCCAGCAATAGATTGGGGGAGACCCAGTACTTC; cdr3_aa: CASNRLGETQYF
d_call: TRBD1; v_call: TRBV7-6; clone_size: NA; j_call: TRBJ1-5; cdr3_nt: TGTGCCAGCAGCTCCGGGACAGGGGGTATTCAGCCCCAGCATTTT; cdr3_aa: CASSSGTGGIQPQHF
d_call: TRBD1; v_call: TRBV5-1; clone_size: NA; j_call: TRBJ2-1; cdr3_nt: TGCGCCAGCAGCTTGGTTCGGGGACAGGGTCGAACTACAACAACCTACAATGAGCAGTTCTTC; cdr3_aa: CASSLVRGQGRTTTTYNEQFF